Listed below are T cell receptor beta chains from one sample, sequenced in a study of T cells in Graves' hyperthyroidism and ophthalmopathy. TCRdb used MiXCR to reprocess the multiplex PCR reads, holding one entry per CDR3 protein. The table lists approximately 370,000 distinct CDR3 sequences, about 18% of them singletons. The sequencing sample was made of blood. These receptors all stem from a woman aged 25 to 45 with Graves' hyperthyroidism that later progressed to Graves' ophthalmopathy. CDR3s include the opening cysteine and the closing phenylalanine or tryptophan. The D gene is left open where the match is weak. Clone size appears in some rows only: once, few, many, or a class for an expanded clone.

clone_size	v_call	d_call	j_call	cdr3_nt	cdr3_aa
.	TRBV7-2	.	TRBJ2-2	TGTGCCAGCAGCCCCGAGGGACCAGTATGGGTCGGGGAGCTGTTTTTT	CASSPEGPVWVGELFF
.	TRBV27	.	TRBJ1-1	TGTGCCAGCAGTTTATCCTTTCCGGGTCCGAACACTGAAGCTTTCTTT	CASSLSFPGPNTEAFF
few	TRBV28	TRBD1	TRBJ2-5	TGTGCCAGCAGTTTTCCCCCCGCCCGACAGGGATTAAGGGAGACCCAGTACTTC	CASSFPPARQGLRETQYF
many	TRBV3-1	TRBD2	TRBJ2-1	TGTGCCAGCAGCGAATTCGGACTAGAAGGGCAGCAGTTCTTC	CASSEFGLEGQQFF
many	TRBV27	TRBD1	TRBJ2-7	TGTGCCAGCGCGTTTCAGGGGGAATCCGAGCAGTACTTC	CASAFQGESEQYF
many	TRBV2	.	TRBJ2-3	TGTGCCAGCAAGATGGGTCATAGCACAGATACGCAGTATTTT	CASKMGHSTDTQYF
many	TRBV27	TRBD1	TRBJ2-5	TGTGCCAGCAGATCGACAGGGAAACAAGAGACCCAGTACTTC	CASRSTGKQETQYF
.	TRBV20-1	TRBD2	TRBJ2-1	TGCAGTGCTGGCGGGGCTAGCGGGAGTGATGAGCAGTTCTTC	CSAGGASGSDEQFF
many	TRBV27	.	TRBJ2-7	TGTGCCAGCAGTTTACGCGGGCTGTCCTACGAGCAGTACTTC	CASSLRGLSYEQYF
many	TRBV28	TRBD1	TRBJ1-2	TGTGCCAGCAGCCTACAGGGGCATGGCTACACCTTC	CASSLQGHGYTF
.	TRBV29-1	TRBD2	TRBJ2-1	TGCAGCGTTGGGGGGGGTCTGGGCTACTACAATGAGCAGTTCTTC	CSVGGGLGYYNEQFF
many	TRBV12-3/TRBV12-4	TRBD2	TRBJ2-7	TGTGCCAGCACCCCCGTCGGGGGGTTATACGAGCAGTACTTC	CASTPVGGLYEQYF
few	TRBV7-9	.	TRBJ1-6	TGTGCCAGCATGGGGGGCTCCTATAATTCACCCCTCCACTTT	CASMGGSYNSPLHF
few	TRBV27	TRBD1	TRBJ2-2	TGTGCCAGCAGTTGGACAGGGGACACCGGGAAGCTGTTTTTT	CASSWTGDTGKLFF
many	TRBV12-3/TRBV12-4	.	TRBJ1-3	TGTGCCAGCAGTTTCGCGGGACGGGATGGAAACACCATATATTTT	CASSFAGRDGNTIYF
.	TRBV28	.	TRBJ2-5	TGTGCCAGCAGTTTACAGGGTGACGAGACCCAGTACTTC	CASSLQGDETQYF
few	TRBV4-1	.	TRBJ1-6	TGCGCCAGCAGCGCCCGCAGGGCAAGGGATAATTCACCCCTCCACTTT	CASSARRARDNSPLHF
many	TRBV9	.	TRBJ2-2	TGTGCCAGCAGCGTAGGGAACACCGGGGAGCTGTTTTTT	CASSVGNTGELFF
many	TRBV7-6	.	TRBJ2-2	TGTGCCAGCAGCCGGGGTTGGGGGACCGGGGAGCTGTTTTTT	CASSRGWGTGELFF
many	TRBV27	.	TRBJ1-4	TGTGCCAGCAGCAGTACCGGGAGCGGGTATGAAAAACTGTTTTTT	CASSSTGSGYEKLFF
.	TRBV6-1	.	TRBJ1-2	TGTGCCAGCAGCCCGGATTATGGCTACACCTTC	CASSPDYGYTF
.	TRBV27	.	TRBJ2-7	TGTGCCAGCAGTTTATCGGGGAGAGATGCTCGCTACGAGCAGTACTTC	CASSLSGRDARYEQYF
many	TRBV18	.	TRBJ2-1	TGTGCCAGCTCACCAGCCCGGTACCTGGCCAATGAGCAGTTCTTC	CASSPARYLANEQFF
medium-sized	TRBV7-8	.	TRBJ1-2	TGTGCCAGTGGGACTGCCGAAGTTTATGGCTACACCTTC	CASGTAEVYGYTF
many	TRBV28	.	TRBJ1-1	TGTGCCAGCACCCACCCCACAGAAATGAACACTGAAGCTTTCTTT	CASTHPTEMNTEAFF
.	TRBV5-6	TRBD1	TRBJ1-4	TGTGCCAGCAGCGGGACAGGGGGCCGGGAAAAACTGTTTTTT	CASSGTGGREKLFF
.	TRBV11-2	.	TRBJ1-3	TGTGCCAGCAGCTTAGATCTTGGAGACTCTGGAAACACCATATATTTT	CASSLDLGDSGNTIYF
many	TRBV5-1	TRBD1	TRBJ2-7	TGCGCCAGCAGACAACAGGGGACCCGAACCTACGAGCAGTACTTC	CASRQQGTRTYEQYF
many	TRBV5-1	.	TRBJ2-1	TGCGCCAGCAGCCTATCGACCAAAGCTGAGCAGTTCTTC	CASSLSTKAEQFF
many	TRBV10-3	.	TRBJ2-3	TGTGCCATCAGTGAGGGGGGAAGCACAGATACGCAGTATTTT	CAISEGGSTDTQYF
many	TRBV28	TRBD1	TRBJ1-5	TGTGCCAGCAGTTTTACCGACAGGGGTGTCCAGCCCCAGCATTTT	CASSFTDRGVQPQHF
few	TRBV19	.	TRBJ2-3	TGTGCCAGTAGTATAGCGGGAGTTACAGATACGCAGTATTTT	CASSIAGVTDTQYF
.	TRBV4-1	TRBD2	TRBJ2-1	TGCGCCAGCAGCCAAGATGGGGAGGGTAGGGCGGGGGGCCACTACAATGAGCAGTTCTTC	CASSQDGEGRAGGHYNEQFF
.	TRBV7-8	.	TRBJ2-1	TGTGCCAGCAGCTCTATAGGACTAAGCGGTGGTGAGCAGTTCTTC	CASSSIGLSGGEQFF
many	TRBV19	.	TRBJ2-5	TGTGCCAGTAGTAAAACAGACAGTCAAGAGACCCAGTACTTC	CASSKTDSQETQYF
many	TRBV29-1	TRBD1	TRBJ1-4	TGCAGCGTTGAAGGTGGACAGGATGAAAAACTGTTTTTT	CSVEGGQDEKLFF
many	TRBV5-1	.	TRBJ2-7	TGCGCCAGCACCGAGATGGGTTTAGAGCAGTACTTC	CASTEMGLEQYF
many	TRBV6-1	TRBD2	TRBJ2-7	TGTGCCAGCAGTGAAGCTAGCGGGGGCTCCTACGAGCAGTACTTC	CASSEASGGSYEQYF
few	TRBV7-8	.	TRBJ2-5	TGTGCCAGCAGCTTAGGAGGGGAGGAGACCCAGTGCTTC	CASSLGGEETQCF
many	TRBV12-3/TRBV12-4	.	TRBJ2-5	TGTGCCAGCAGCTTGGGGACCCAAGAGACCCAGTACTTC	CASSLGTQETQYF
many	TRBV30	.	TRBJ1-1	TGTGCCTGGAGTGTACGGAGGGCCGGGACCATTGAAGCTTTCTTT	CAWSVRRAGTIEAFF
many	TRBV5-1	.	TRBJ1-1	TGCGCCAGCAGCTTCTATGGTCAGGGGAACACTGAAGCTTTCTTT	CASSFYGQGNTEAFF
.	TRBV2	.	TRBJ1-5	TGTGCCAGCAGTAAGGGCAATCAGCCCCAGCATTTT	CASSKGNQPQHF
many	TRBV5-1	.	TRBJ2-5	TGCGCCAGCAGCGTAGGGGTCCAAGAGACCCAGTACTTC	CASSVGVQETQYF
many	TRBV10-3	.	TRBJ2-4	TGTGCCATCAGTGAGTCTATCTTGAACAGCCTCGGGGACAAAAACATTCAGTACTTC	CAISESILNSLGDKNIQYF
.	TRBV3-1	TRBD2	TRBJ2-3	TGTGCCAGCAGCCAAGAACCAGCGGGGGTGTCGGATACGCAGTATTTT	CASSQEPAGVSDTQYF